Listed here are 19 T cell receptor beta chains from one sample, sequenced in a study of OX40 agonist ivuxolimab in advanced cancers. The method was immunoSEQ multiplex PCR; TCRdb's version includes in-frame clones alone and lacks a portion of them. The sample lists tens of thousands of clones, about 86% seen once, with 1.5% to 2% in the top ten. Source: CD4+ or CD8+ T cells sorted from blood, taken in a trial of the OX40 agonist ivuxolimab. These receptors came from an adult with an advanced solid tumor such as melanoma, head and neck, liver or kidney cancer.

The chain links TRBV7-2 to TRBJ1-2; 7 nucleotides match TRBD1. J lost 4 bases, V lost 2 bases, and 7 bases had no gene match. Germline V gene lookup returns CDR1 SGHTA and CDR2 FQGNSA. The CDR3 totals 15 residues. The CDR3 DNA reads as TGTGCCAGCAGCTTATTCACAGGGGAGGCCTATGGCTACACCTTC. Protein sequence: CASSLFTGEAYGYTF.

The V gene is TRBV5-1, the J gene TRBJ2-2; D is possibly TRBD1 (6 bases). The CDR3 contains 14 residues. The germline gives CDR1 SGHRS, CDR2 YFSETQ. V was pared by 1 base and J by 6 bases, with 10 bases between. CDR3 sequence reads: CASSLPTGSGELFF. In DNA form, the CDR3 reads TGCGCCAGCAGCTTGCCCACAGGGTCCGGGGAGCTGTTTTTT.

The chain joins TRBV9 to TRBJ1-1; weak D call: TRBD1 (5 bases). Trimming left V 0 bases short and J 2 bases short, with 11 bases between. Germline loops: CDR1 SGDLS, CDR2 YYNGEE. The CDR3 length is 15 residues. The CDR3 DNA is TGTGCCAGCAGCGTAGAGGGGAGGACAAACACTGAAGCTTTCTTT. This translates into CASSVEGRTNTEAFF.

The chain recombines TRBV19 with TRBJ2-7; 10 nucleotides align to TRBD1. CDR3 length: 15 amino acids. V was clipped by 5 bases and J by 0 bases; unmatched bases: 4. Looked up from germline, CDR1 is LNHDA and CDR2 is SQIVND (reference sequence). CDR3 bases: TGTGCCAGTAGTTCGGGACAGGGGAGCTCCTACGAGCAGTACTTC. Translation gives CASSSGQGSSYEQYF.

This clone showed up just once. The gene calls are TRBV10-3 and TRBJ1-2; D is possibly TRBD1 (6 bases). The CDR3 is 15 amino acids. The V gene's germline CDR1 is ENHRY and CDR2 SYGVKD. The V end lost 3 bases, the J end lost 8 bases, and 19 bases lay between the germline ends. CDR3 in DNA: TGTGCCATCAGTGACCGGGGGCAGGGAGTGAGGGGCTACACCTTC. This codes for CAISDRGQGVRGYTF.

The V and J genes are TRBV7-8 and TRBJ1-2, with TRBD1 identical over 11 bases. CDR1 and CDR2 (germline): SGHVS, FQNEAQ. The CDR3 runs to 16 residues. J lost 3 bases, V lost 4 bases, and 7 bases had no gene match. DNA of the CDR3: TGTGCCAGCAGCTCCCGGACAGGGGGCGTTGACTATGGCTACACCTTC. Residues: CASSSRTGGVDYGYTF.

The chain joins TRBV5-1 to TRBJ2-3; 11 bases fit TRBD1. V dropped 5 bases and J dropped 6; count of bases not matched to a gene: 11. The germline V gene encodes CDR1 SGHRS and CDR2 YFSETQ. The CDR3 is 16 amino acids. The CDR3, as DNA: TGCGCCAGCAGTGAATTAGGACAGGGGGCTGCGGATACGCAGTATTTT. Translation gives CASSELGQGAADTQYF.

J is TRBJ2-3 and V is TRBV12-5; 7 nucleotides agree with TRBD2. The CDR3 sequence is 14 residues long. V shed 5 bases and J 4 bases; nucleotides not matched to a gene: 6. CDR1 is LGHNT, CDR2 FRNRAP, per germline. In nucleotides, the CDR3 is TGTGCTAGTGGTCTGGAGCGGGGTGCAGATACGCAGTATTTT. This codes for CASGLERGADTQYF.

J is TRBJ2-2 and V is TRBV6-6, with D hard to call. The CDR3 has 13 amino acids. CDR1 and CDR2 from the germline V gene are MNHNY and SVGAGI (reference sequence). V lost 2 bases to trimming and J lost 6 bases, with 7 bases between them. The CDR3 region has the DNA TGTGCCAGCAGTTACCCGTCCCCCGGGGAGCTGTTTTTT. Translated: CASSYPSPGELFF.

The chain employs TRBV28 and TRBJ1-5; D gene unclear. This CDR3 contains 14 residues. Germline assignment: CDR1 MDHEN and CDR2 SYDVKM. V dropped 6 bases and J dropped 3 bases, with 12 bases sitting between them. The CDR3: CASRSMVPNQPQHF. CDR3 in DNA: TGTGCCAGCAGGAGCATGGTCCCCAATCAGCCCCAGCATTTT. The complete variable domain, with remaining parts taken from reference TRBV28 and TRBJ1-5, reads DVKVTQSSRYLVKRTGEKVFLECVQDMDHENMFWYRQDPGLGLRLIYFSYDVKMKEKGDIPEGYSVSREKKERFSLILESASTNQTSMYLCASRSMVPNQPQHFGDGTRLSIL.

The chain recombines TRBV7-9 with TRBJ2-6; maybe TRBD2 (5 bases). Germline values: CDR1 SEHNR, CDR2 FQNEAQ (reference sequence). This CDR3 region has 17 residues. V was shortened by 5 bases and J by 2 bases, with 16 bases between the two germline ends. The CDR3 is CASSQRSLGAGANVLTF. The DNA of the CDR3 is TGTGCCAGCAGCCAACGGTCGCTGGGAGCTGGGGCCAACGTCCTGACTTTC.

This chain links TRBV6-1 with TRBJ2-7, with 7 bases lining up with TRBD2. The V segment lost 1 base and the J segment 2 bases; nucleotides outside the gene matches: 5. The CDR3 loop spans 15 amino acids. The germline V gene encodes CDR1 MNHNS and CDR2 SASEGT. The CDR3 nucleotides are TGTGCCAGCAGTGAAGGGGCGGGGGTCACCTACGAGCAGTACTTC. It is translated as CASSEGAGVTYEQYF.

V and J are TRBV5-4 and TRBJ2-5; D unresolved. The V gene's germline CDR1 is SGHNT and CDR2 YYREEE (reference sequence). V lost 4 bases, J lost 0 bases, and 10 bases lay in between. The CDR3 is 14 amino acids. The chain's CDR3 is CASSPWWDQETQYF. The CDR3 DNA is TGTGCCAGCAGCCCCTGGTGGGACCAAGAGACCCAGTACTTC.

This rearrangement joins TRBV6-1 to TRBJ2-1; 11 bases are a match to TRBD2. The CDR3 consists of 15 residues. Trimming at V came to 6 bases and at J to 3 bases, leaving 4 bases not matched to a gene. Germline loops: CDR1 MNHNS, CDR2 SASEGT. CDR3 in DNA: TGTGCCAGCAGGGGGACTAGCGGATTCTACAATGAGCAGTTCTTC. Protein: CASRGTSGFYNEQFF.

DNA for the CDR3: TGTGCCAGCAGGATGACAGGGGGGACCTACGAGCAGTACTTC. Amino acids: CASRMTGGTYEQYF. The rearrangement joins TRBV6-6 to TRBJ2-7; TRBD1 agrees at 9 bases. J was trimmed by 2 bases and V by 6 bases; bases with no gene match: 5. Germline loops: CDR1 MNHNY, CDR2 SVGAGI (reference sequence). CDR3 length equals 14 residues.

The chain uses TRBV2 and TRBJ2-5, with D unclear. Germline values: CDR1 SNHLY, CDR2 FYNNEI. CDR3 length: 14 residues. V was clipped by 2 bases and J by 0 bases, with 7 bases between them. CDR3 in amino acids: CASSERAYQETQYF. CDR3 bases: TGTGCCAGCAGTGAACGGGCCTACCAAGAGACCCAGTACTTC.

The chain links TRBV30 to TRBJ1-4, with a weak D call TRBD1 (5 bases). V was trimmed by 5 bases and J by 6 bases, leaving 16 bases between them. The CDR3 contains 14 residues. CDR1 and CDR2 (germline): GTSNPN, SVGIG (reference sequence). The CDR3 DNA reads TGTGCCTGGGGGCCGGGACCCTCCCATGAAAAACTGTTTTTT. Encoded protein: CAWGPGPSHEKLFF. Complete variable domain (other parts from reference TRBV30 and TRBJ1-4): SQTIHQWPATLVQPVGSPLSLECTVEGTSNPNLYWYRQAAGRGLQLLFYSVGIGQISSEVPQNLSASRPQDRQFILSSKKLLLSDSGFYLCAWGPGPSHEKLFFGSGTQLSVL.

This rearrangement joins TRBV6-1 to TRBJ2-3; weak D call: TRBD1 (6 bases). The CDR3 has 15 residues. The germline V gene encodes CDR1 MNHNS and CDR2 SASEGT. The V and J ends lost 8 bases and 0 bases respectively, with 15 bases between them. In DNA, the CDR3 is TGTGCCAGCCGCCCGACAGGTTCAAGCACAGATACGCAGTATTTT. It is translated as CASRPTGSSTDTQYF.

V gene TRBV5-1 combines with J gene TRBJ2-3, with TRBD1 as a possible D gene (7 bases). The CDR3 spans 15 residues. The V end lost 0 bases, the J end lost 3 bases, and 11 bases lay between the germline ends. Germline-derived CDR1 and CDR2 are SGHRS and YFSETQ. The CDR3 loop reads CASSLGPGGTDTQYF. CDR3 DNA sequence: TGCGCCAGCAGCTTGGGTCCAGGGGGGACAGATACGCAGTATTTT.